This is a list of T cell receptor beta chains from one sample in a study of cytomegalovirus exposure and HLA in healthy donors. Sequencing used immunoSEQ multiplex PCR; TCRdb keeps in-frame clones, though not all of them. The sample lists about 150,000 clones, 70% to 90% occurring once. The sequencing input was PBMCs. These receptors all stem from a middle-aged woman in good health and CMV-seropositive. Both conserved end residues are part of each CDR3. The D gene is left open where the match is weak.

V gene,J gene,D gene,CDR3 protein
TRBV5-1,TRBJ2-3,TRBD2,CASSYSSGGTDTQYF
TRBV9,TRBJ1-3,NA,CASSVSGAADGNTIYF
TRBV18,TRBJ2-5,NA,CASSPTHGETQYF
TRBV28,TRBJ1-1,NA,CASITGRNTEAFF
TRBV5-1,TRBJ2-7,TRBD2,CASSFTGLGVHEQYF
TRBV9,TRBJ2-3,TRBD2,CASSPTSGRSTDTQYF
TRBV18,TRBJ2-5,NA,CASSPQQGRQETQYF
TRBV27,TRBJ2-7,NA,CASSSPSGSLLVQYF
TRBV7-8,TRBJ1-5,NA,CASSLRPGHNQPQHF
TRBV4-1,TRBJ1-5,NA,CASSQEVEYSNQPQHF
TRBV19,TRBJ2-7,TRBD1,CASSKGDRTYEQYF
TRBV5-1,TRBJ2-7,NA,CASSAEPGSYEQYF
TRBV7-9,TRBJ2-1,TRBD2,CASSLPRGSSGEQFF
TRBV19,TRBJ2-4,NA,CASSGGLAKNIQYF
TRBV4-1,TRBJ2-5,NA,CASSQVYREYQETQYF
TRBV4-1,TRBJ2-7,NA,CASSQDNIARRGGQYF
TRBV5-1,TRBJ2-1,NA,CASSFGGAKSNEQFF
TRBV28,TRBJ1-5,TRBD1,CASRGAGGIQPQHF
TRBV5-4,TRBJ2-1,TRBD2,CASSLGGGGGYNEQFF
TRBV11-2,TRBJ1-5,TRBD1,CASSLGDRSNQPQHF
TRBV5-4,TRBJ1-3,TRBD1,CASSTGTGVGNTIYF
TRBV18,TRBJ2-1,TRBD2,CASSFASGLGYNEQFF
TRBV6-5,TRBJ2-3,TRBD2,CASSYSTWEGTQYF
TRBV28,TRBJ2-7,NA,CASSLAGLSYEQYF
TRBV2,TRBJ1-1,TRBD1,CASSLHRGAEAFF
TRBV5-1,TRBJ2-3,NA,CASTPDGGSAQYF
TRBV28,TRBJ1-1,NA,CASSSGRTEAFF
TRBV6-5,TRBJ2-1,TRBD2,CASSLISGSNHEQFF
TRBV11-3,TRBJ2-7,TRBD2,CASSSRTSGRNEQYF
TRBV9,TRBJ2-2,NA,CASSVGVGGGLFF
TRBV5-6,TRBJ2-1,NA,CASSRTSNEQFF
TRBV6-6,TRBJ1-2,TRBD1,CASNLRTGAQGYTF
TRBV5-1,TRBJ2-2,TRBD1,CASSLQGAPTGELFF
TRBV6-5,TRBJ1-1,NA,CASSETGYGTEAFF
TRBV7-6,TRBJ2-1,TRBD2,CASSLELAGASSYNEQFF
TRBV7-9,TRBJ2-5,NA,CASSGTGTQYF
TRBV5-1,TRBJ2-7,NA,CASSQDSLSYEQYF
TRBV2,TRBJ2-7,TRBD1,CASKPGQGVYEQYF
TRBV30,TRBJ1-1,NA,CAWSGGRLNTEAFF
TRBV6-5,TRBJ2-7,NA,CASAPTGKSSYEQYF
TRBV9,TRBJ2-3,TRBD2,CASSGSGRGTDTQYF
TRBV5-4,TRBJ1-2,NA,CASSLGQYGYTF
TRBV5-1,TRBJ2-3,TRBD2,CASSQLAGGPRADTQYF
TRBV11-3,TRBJ2-3,TRBD2,CASSFRLAGNTDTQYF
TRBV5-6,TRBJ2-3,TRBD2,CASSLLAGVITDTQYF
TRBV7-3,TRBJ2-1,NA,CASSQLLLGSYNEQFF
TRBV18,TRBJ1-1,TRBD1,CASSPAGTGVGTEAFF
TRBV6-1,TRBJ2-6,TRBD2,CASRSGSGWANVLTF
TRBV19,TRBJ2-1,TRBD2,CASSIQGGLAGGPYNEQFF
TRBV27,TRBJ1-1,NA,CASKRNTEAFF
TRBV5-8,TRBJ1-5,TRBD1,CASSPGQDSNQPQHF
TRBV5-1,TRBJ2-3,TRBD2,CASSLIAGEVDTQYF
TRBV2,TRBJ1-2,TRBD1,CASKGQGFFMGYTF
TRBV11-2,TRBJ1-1,NA,CASSLLYEAFF
TRBV20-1,TRBJ1-1,NA,CSARGIGDF
TRBV5-1,NA,TRBD2,CASSEGLAGPYEQYF
TRBV25-1,TRBJ2-1,NA,CASKEPSSYNEQFF
TRBV15,TRBJ1-1,TRBD1,CATSRDWGQLNTEAFF
TRBV25-1,TRBJ2-1,NA,CASINGDAYNEQFF
TRBV29-1,TRBJ2-1,TRBD2,CSGSRTSGSNEQFF